This T cell receptor beta chain was profiled in a study of T cell responses to AZD1222 COVID-19 vaccine (dated by TCRdb to the early 2020s). In terms of the full investigation: AZD1222 recipients with second doses at about 4 weeks or about 12 weeks were pooled, because spike-specific TCR depth and breadth did not differ between schedules. A total of about 250 trial participants underwent TCR sequencing, of whom roughly 210 had received two doses of AZD1222 and around 25 had received two doses of the MenACWY control vaccine. Trial participants were enrolled by age into 18-55, 56-69 and 70-plus year subgroups, with around 150, 28 and 57 TCR-sequenced participants respectively.

V loses 8 bases of germline sequence and J loses 1 base, and the interval between the two ends is 12 bases. Per the germline V gene, MDHEN is the CDR1 and SYDVKM is the CDR2. From its cysteine to its phenylalanine, the CDR3 spans 13 amino acids. Only the CDR3 region is kept as DNA, spanning 39 bases read in frame from base 1. The investigation overall reported the following: A significant rise in spike-specific TCR breadth and depth was observed after two AZD1222 doses relative to day 0 and relative to MenACWY recipients. In the small 56-69-year group, the increase in depth fell short of significance, most likely because of low power. Participants were mostly white British, with more females than males. The authors suggested clonal diversity may have been underestimated. Reportedly, close to half of the unique spike-specific TCRs recognized epitopes lying outside the regions that are mutated in the B.1.351 and B.1.1.7 variants. Conclusions about previously exposed vaccinees are limited, since just six AZD1222 recipients were seropositive for SARS-CoV-2 at baseline. No day 14 peak-response samples were available, so repertoires were characterized only after the peak T cell response. The whole spike protein was spanned by vaccine-associated CD4 TCRs, and dominant responses were seen in regions 160-218 and 743-854.

Taken with the paper, the label for time point translates to: baseline before first vaccination. The vaccinee samples were drawn from two UK trials, COV001 and COV002, one of which was a single-blind randomized controlled phase 2/3 trial testing AZD1222 (ChAdOx1 nCoV-19) in healthy adults. For TCRbeta chain sequencing, PBMC samples were collected from trial participants at day 0 and at day 28 after the second dose. The CDR3 regions of human TCRbeta chains were analyzed by immunosequencing. Per the authors' processing: TCRs in the repertoires were compared against a reference library of SARS-CoV-2-specific TCRs that had been generated with the MIRA antigen-specificity platform. Breadth meant the fraction of unique TCRs that were SARS-CoV-2-associated, whereas depth meant the fraction of total T cells that were SARS-CoV-2-associated. Using the MIRA data, each spike-specific TCR was mapped to the spike region that the TCR reacts to and placed in a CD4 or CD8 class. Log10-transformed breadth and depth values were compared by one-way ANOVA with Sidak's multiple comparisons tests. Entries here come from immuneACCESS through TCRdb and include only in-frame sequences with V and J called. Some clones fail to appear in such tables; in the studies checked, an unresolved V gene covers under half of the shortfall, and the cause of the remainder is unknown. V, J and clone size were drawn from that table, and D and trimming were deduced from the DNA. Recorded for this sample are 70,000 to 90,000 clones; 78% of them occurred a single time. Around a fifth of the sample comes from the top ten.

This clone was picked up a small number of times. The target of this receptor is not known. Nothing much larger sits one base from this clone, and base qualities are not available. Sequencing used peripheral blood, obtained on day 0 of AZD1222 vaccination. This chain is built from TRBV28 and TRBJ2-7; the D call is tentative, TRBD1 or TRBD2, as each matches 6 bases. The sequence derives from an adult in good health. The CDR3 here reads CASHEGGSYEQYF. The DNA sequence reads TGTGCCAGCCACGAGGGGGGATCCTACGAGCAGTACTTC.